This TCR beta chain was sequenced during a study of T cells in Graves' hyperthyroidism and ophthalmopathy. This clonotype was counted at least ten times. Researchers took RNA transcripts and amplified the TCR beta CDR3 regions from them. TCR CDR3 underwent first-round RT-PCR with the HTBI primer set. Each CDR3 protein gets one entry after TCRdb re-called the multiplex PCR reads with MiXCR. This table holds 450,000 to 700,000 distinct CDR3 sequences, about 45% found once. J lost 6 bases, V lost 3 bases, and 8 bases had no gene match. Germline CDR1 and CDR2: DFQATT and SNEGSKA (reference sequence). The length of the CDR3 is 13 residues.

Sample: peripheral blood or thyroid tissue (not recorded which). The TCR comes from an adult woman with Graves' disease, either hyperthyroidism or ophthalmopathy (not recorded which). This chain joins TRBV20-1 and TRBJ2-7; the match to TRBD2 covers 7 bases. The DNA for the CDR3 is TGCAGTGCTAGCGCGGGAGTCGTTGGCGAGCAGTACTTC. Residues: CSASAGVVGEQYF.